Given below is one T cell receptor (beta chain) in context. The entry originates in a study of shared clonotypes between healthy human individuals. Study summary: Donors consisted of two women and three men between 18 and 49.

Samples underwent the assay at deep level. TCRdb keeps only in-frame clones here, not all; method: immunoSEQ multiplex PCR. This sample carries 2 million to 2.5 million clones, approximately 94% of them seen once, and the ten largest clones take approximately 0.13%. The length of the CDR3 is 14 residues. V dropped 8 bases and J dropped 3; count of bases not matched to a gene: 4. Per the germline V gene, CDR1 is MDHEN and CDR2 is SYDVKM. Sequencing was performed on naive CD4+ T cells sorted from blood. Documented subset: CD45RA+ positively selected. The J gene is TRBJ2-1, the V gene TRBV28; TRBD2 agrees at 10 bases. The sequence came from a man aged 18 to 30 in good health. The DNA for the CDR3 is TGTGCCAGCTTACCTAGCGGGGGCTACAATGAGCAGTTCTTC. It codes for CASLPSGGYNEQFF.